This section outlines one T cell receptor beta chain sequence together with its context. CDR3 length equals 14 residues. J gave up 4 bases and V 3 bases, and 4 bases lay outside the gene matches. Germline V gene lookup returns CDR1 KGHSH and CDR2 LQKENI. Survey-level TCR beta sequencing used the immunoSEQ assay. Only in-frame clones appear in the TCRdb table, and some are missing; sequencing was by immunoSEQ multiplex PCR. This sample has around 50,000 clones, with more than 85% found just once. J is TRBJ2-7 and V is TRBV18; 9 nucleotides line up with TRBD1. Specimen: PBMCs. The TCR originated in a man in his forties with rheumatoid arthritis. CDR3 protein: CASSPRTGVYEQYF. The CDR3, as DNA: TGTGCCAGCTCACCTCGGACAGGGGTTTACGAGCAGTACTTC.